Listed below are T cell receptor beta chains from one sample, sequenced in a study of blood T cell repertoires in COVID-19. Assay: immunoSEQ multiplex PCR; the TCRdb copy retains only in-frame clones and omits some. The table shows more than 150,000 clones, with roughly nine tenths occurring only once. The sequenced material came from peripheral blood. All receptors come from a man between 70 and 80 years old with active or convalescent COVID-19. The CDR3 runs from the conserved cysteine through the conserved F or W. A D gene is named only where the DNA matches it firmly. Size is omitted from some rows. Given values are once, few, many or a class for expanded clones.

TGCGCCAGCAGCTTGGCCTTCTCGAGGACAACTAATGAAAAACTGTTTTTT	CASSLAFSRTTNEKLFF	TRBV5-1	TRBJ1-4	NA	NA
TGTGCCAGCAGTGAGTACAGACTAGCGGGAGTTAAAGAGACCCAGTACTTC	CASSEYRLAGVKETQYF	TRBV6-1	TRBJ2-5	TRBD2	NA
TGTGCCAGCAGTCACCCCCGGGACAAGCTCACAGATACGCAGTATTTT	CASSHPRDKLTDTQYF	TRBV6-2/TRBV6-3	TRBJ2-3	NA	NA
TGTGCCAGTAGGCCTGACAGGGGAACAAGGGGCTACACCTTC	CASRPDRGTRGYTF	TRBV19	TRBJ1-2	TRBD1	NA
TGCGCCAGCAGGTCCGCACTCAGCACAGATACGCAGTATTTT	CASRSALSTDTQYF	TRBV5-1	TRBJ2-3	NA	NA
TGTGCCAGTAGTACTCAGACTAGTACTAGTTCGCAGTTCTTC	CASSTQTSTSSQFF	TRBV19	TRBJ2-1	NA	NA
TGTGCCAGCAGCCCCCGCGTGGAGCCCCAGCATTTT	CASSPRVEPQHF	TRBV28	TRBJ1-5	NA	NA
TGTGCCAGCAGCATCAGGGGCGGAAGTGAAAAACTGTTTTTT	CASSIRGGSEKLFF	TRBV5-6	TRBJ1-4	NA	few
TGTGCCAGCAGCCTACGCGCGGGTTCGTACGAGCAGTACTTC	CASSLRAGSYEQYF	TRBV6-6	TRBJ2-7	NA	NA
TGTGCCAGCAGCGTAGCAACGGTCGCTAGCACAGATACGCAGTATTTT	CASSVATVASTDTQYF	TRBV9	TRBJ2-3	NA	NA
TGTGCCAGCAGACCTCGTGGGACAGGGGTGAGTGGGAATCAGCCCCAGCATTTT	CASRPRGTGVSGNQPQHF	TRBV28	TRBJ1-5	TRBD1	NA
TGTGCCAGCGAAATGGGGCCCAACACTGAAGCTTTCTTT	CASEMGPNTEAFF	TRBV3-1/TRBV3-2	TRBJ1-1	NA	NA
TGTGCCAGCAGCTTATACCCGGGGGGGCAAGAGACCCAGTACTTC	CASSLYPGGQETQYF	TRBV11-2	TRBJ2-5	TRBD2	NA
TGTGCCAGCAGCCTCTCTAGCGGGGGACCCGAGCAGTACTTC	CASSLSSGGPEQYF	TRBV3-1/TRBV3-2	TRBJ2-7	TRBD2	NA
TGTGCCAGCAGGTCCCGACAGAACGGGGAGCTGTTTTTT	CASRSRQNGELFF	TRBV11-2	TRBJ2-2	NA	NA
TGTGCCAGTAGCGCCCCCGGGAGGGCTTCCTACGAGCAGTACTTC	CASSAPGRASYEQYF	TRBV19	TRBJ2-7	TRBD2	NA
TGTGCCAGCAGCCAAGATCAACTTGCCGGGGTCGGTTCACCCCTCCACTTT	CASSQDQLAGVGSPLHF	TRBV14	TRBJ1-6	NA	NA
TGTGCCAGCAGTTTACTCCGACAGGGGTTCGGTGAAAAACTGTTTTTT	CASSLLRQGFGEKLFF	TRBV28	TRBJ1-4	TRBD1	NA
TGTGCCAGCAGCGGATCAGGGGGTCGATCACCCCTCCACTTT	CASSGSGGRSPLHF	TRBV2	TRBJ1-6	TRBD1	NA
TGTGCCAGCAGTTTCCTCCGACTAGAGAACACCGGGGAGCTGTTTTTT	CASSFLRLENTGELFF	TRBV28	TRBJ2-2	NA	once
TGTGCCAGTAGTACAACAGGGTTTTCACCCCTCCACTTT	CASSTTGFSPLHF	TRBV19	TRBJ1-6	NA	NA
TGCAGTGCTCGCGGAGACAATGAGCAGTTCTTC	CSARGDNEQFF	TRBV20-1	TRBJ2-1	NA	NA
TGTGCCAGCAGCGTAGACAGGGGGCAGGTAGCGGGAGATCGAGAGACCCAGTACTTC	CASSVDRGQVAGDRETQYF	TRBV9	TRBJ2-5	NA	NA
TGTGCCAGCCAAATAGCGGGCACCTACAATGAGCAGTTCTTC	CASQIAGTYNEQFF	TRBV6-5	TRBJ2-1	TRBD2	NA
TGTGCCAGCAGCCACCGCACCGGGACAGCGACGAAAAACATTCAGTACTTC	CASSHRTGTATKNIQYF	TRBV6-2/TRBV6-3	TRBJ2-4	TRBD1	NA
TGTGCCAGCAGCTTGCCCGAGGGCCCCTATGGCTACACCTTC	CASSLPEGPYGYTF	TRBV5-4	TRBJ1-2	NA	NA
TGTGCCAGCAGCCAAGGTGGGAGGGTCCTGGGTGAGCAGTTCTTC	CASSQGGRVLGEQFF	TRBV3-1/TRBV3-2	TRBJ2-1	TRBD2	NA
TGTGCCAGCAGTCCTGGACAGTCCAATCAGCCCCAGCATTTT	CASSPGQSNQPQHF	TRBV21-1	TRBJ1-5	NA	NA
TGCGCCAGCAGTCAAAAGACTAGCGGGAGCTCAGATACGCAGTATTTT	CASSQKTSGSSDTQYF	TRBV23-1	TRBJ2-3	TRBD2	NA
TGCAGCGTTGATCCTAGGACAGGGTTTAACAGTCTGCAGTTCTTC	CSVDPRTGFNSLQFF	TRBV29-1	TRBJ2-1	TRBD1	NA
TGTGCCACCGGAAACAGGGGGCTGAATGAAAAACTGTTTTTT	CATGNRGLNEKLFF	TRBV24-1	TRBJ1-4	TRBD1	once
TGCGCCAGCAGCCTAGGACAGGGGGCCCCCTACGAGCAGTACTTC	CASSLGQGAPYEQYF	TRBV4-3	TRBJ2-7	TRBD1	NA
TGTGCCAGTAGTGGCGGTCCCAATCAGCCCCAGCATTTT	CASSGGPNQPQHF	TRBV19	TRBJ1-5	NA	once
TGTGCCAGCAGTTTATCCCAGGGATCCACCCGGTACTTC	CASSLSQGSTRYF	TRBV27	TRBJ2-7	NA	NA
TGTGCCAGCAGTTCCCTTAACGCGAACTCCTACAATGAGCAGTTCTTC	CASSSLNANSYNEQFF	TRBV28	TRBJ2-1	NA	NA